A single T cell receptor beta chain is shown here with its context. This specimen belongs to a study of PD-L1 blockade in urothelial cancer. Across the whole study: Bladder-origin urothelial cancer in males covered most of the roughly 29 patients. Blood samples had a median of 141,255 T cells.

This table comes from immunoSEQ multiplex PCR, and its TCRdb copy is limited to in-frame clones, with some not included. The sample yields under 100,000 clones, more than 75% seen once. The J segment lost 15 bases and the V segment lost 1 base, leaving 12 bases of the junction unmatched. From germline, CDR1 is LNHNV and CDR2 YYDKDF (reference sequence). The CDR3 is 15 residues long. V and J are TRBV15 and TRBJ2-1, with 10 bases identical to TRBD2. The source material was PBMCs, sampled around atezolizumab (anti-PD-L1) treatment. The TCR originated in a man in his 70s with urothelial cancer. CDR3 DNA: TGTGCCACCAGCAGAGCCGGGACTAGCGATTTGGATCGGTTCTTC. Residues: CATSRAGTSDLDRFF.